Shown below are 4 T cell receptor beta chains from a single sample sequenced in a study of shared clonotypes between healthy human individuals. Libraries were prepared by immunoSEQ multiplex PCR; TCRdb keeps only in-frame clonotypes and omits some of them. The table has some 2,000,000 clones, 90% to 95% seen once; the top ten hold around 0.13%. Sequences were obtained from naive CD4+ T cells sorted from blood. Subset denoted: CD45RA+ positively selected. The receptors here all came from a young man in good health.

The count of this clone is one. DNA of the CDR3: TGTGCCAGCAGTATTAGCGGGGGCGCAGATACGCAGTATTTT. This gives the protein CASSISGGADTQYF. The chain carries TRBV6-4 and TRBJ2-3; 9 nucleotides agree with TRBD2. CDR1 MRHNA and CDR2 SNTAGT come from the germline V gene. This CDR3 contains 14 residues. V was pared by 5 bases and J by 4 bases, with 4 bases of the junction left unmatched.

The rearrangement uses TRBV6-1 and TRBJ2-2; TRBD1 agrees at 9 bases. CDR3 length equals 19 residues. Germline assignment: CDR1 MNHNS and CDR2 SASEGT. The trim removed 1 base at V and 5 bases at J, leaving 14 bases unmatched. CDR3 nucleotide sequence: TGTGCCAGCAGTGAAGTGGGTTGGACAGGGGCCTTTTTAACCGGGGAGCTGTTTTTT. Encoded protein: CASSEVGWTGAFLTGELFF.

The rearrangement uses TRBV4-1 and TRBJ1-5, with TRBD1 matching 9 bases. The CDR3 is made up of 16 amino acids. V was clipped by 4 bases and J by 1 base; unmatched bases: 5. Germline assignment: CDR1 MGHRA and CDR2 YSYEKL. The CDR3 nucleotides read TGCGCCAGCAGCCCAACAGGGGGCAGGAGCAATCAGCCCCAGCATTTT. Its translation is CASSPTGGRSNQPQHF.

The chain carries TRBV5-1 and TRBJ1-2; 9 bases align to TRBD1. V lost 3 bases, J lost 8 bases, and 5 bases stayed unmatched. The CDR3 has 13 residues. Per the germline V gene, CDR1 is SGHRS and CDR2 is YFSETQ. CDR3 DNA: TGCGCCAGCAGCTACGGACAGGGGAGCGGCTACACCTTC. It yields the protein CASSYGQGSGYTF.